This T cell receptor (beta chain) is from a study of shared clonotypes between healthy human individuals. V shed 0 bases and J 4 bases; nucleotides not matched to a gene: 3. The germline CDR1 and CDR2 sequences are SGHRS and YFSETQ. The CDR3 runs 15 residues. In replicate PCRs of unsorted PBMC, approximately 0.3 ug DNA, 30,000 or so T cell genomes, was used. Profiled with immunoSEQ multiplex PCR; TCRdb holds only in-frame clones, not every one. The repertoire includes hundreds of thousands of clones, 70% to 80% of them detected once, and 12% sits in the top ten. Sequenced sample: PBMCs. The V gene is TRBV5-1, the J gene TRBJ2-5; 10 bases agree with TRBD1. The receptor's source is a woman aged 40 to 50 in good health. Some clones in this sample may be carry-over from other donors' samples. The CDR3 DNA follows: TGCGCCAGCAGCTTGGCCGGGACAGGGGCAGAGACCCAGTACTTC. It codes for CASSLAGTGAETQYF.